This T cell receptor beta chain was sequenced during a study of blood T cell repertoires in COVID-19. The protocol was immunoSEQ multiplex PCR, while the TCRdb copy is restricted to in-frame clones and leaves out a portion. The data contain fewer than 250,000 clones, 86% of them seen just once; the ten biggest clones take up around 25%. This clone has just one count. Trimming shortened V by 4 bases and J by 9 bases, and 14 bases separated the two germline ends. Germline values: CDR1 SGHTS, CDR2 YDEGEE. The CDR3 covers 13 residues. Living in about two dozen US areas, the participants were between about 18 and 95 years of age.

The source material was PBMCs or T cells enriched from blood (not recorded which). The J gene is TRBJ2-1, the V gene TRBV5-8; D ambiguous. The clonotype comes from a woman between 35 and 50 years old in a cohort exposed to, infected with or recovered from COVID-19 (not recorded which). For the CDR3, the DNA is TGTGCCAGCAGCCCTGAGCTAGAAAGTGAGCAGTTCTTC. This encodes CASSPELESEQFF.